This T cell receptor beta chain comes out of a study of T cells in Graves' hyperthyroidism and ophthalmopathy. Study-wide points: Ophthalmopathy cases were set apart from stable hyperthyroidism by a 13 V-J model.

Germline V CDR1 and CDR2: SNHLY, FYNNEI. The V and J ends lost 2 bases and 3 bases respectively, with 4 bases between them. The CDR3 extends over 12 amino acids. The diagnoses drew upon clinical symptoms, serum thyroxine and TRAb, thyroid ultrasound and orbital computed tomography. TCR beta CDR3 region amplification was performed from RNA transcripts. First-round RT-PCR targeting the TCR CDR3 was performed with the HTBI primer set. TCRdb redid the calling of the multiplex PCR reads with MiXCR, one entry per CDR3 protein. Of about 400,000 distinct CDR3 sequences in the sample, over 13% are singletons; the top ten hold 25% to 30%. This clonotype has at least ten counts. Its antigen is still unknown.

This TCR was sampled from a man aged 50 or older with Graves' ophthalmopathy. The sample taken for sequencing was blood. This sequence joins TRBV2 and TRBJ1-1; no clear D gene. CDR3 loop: CASSEMDTEAFF. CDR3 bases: TGTGCCAGCAGTGAAATGGACACTGAAGCTTTCTTT.